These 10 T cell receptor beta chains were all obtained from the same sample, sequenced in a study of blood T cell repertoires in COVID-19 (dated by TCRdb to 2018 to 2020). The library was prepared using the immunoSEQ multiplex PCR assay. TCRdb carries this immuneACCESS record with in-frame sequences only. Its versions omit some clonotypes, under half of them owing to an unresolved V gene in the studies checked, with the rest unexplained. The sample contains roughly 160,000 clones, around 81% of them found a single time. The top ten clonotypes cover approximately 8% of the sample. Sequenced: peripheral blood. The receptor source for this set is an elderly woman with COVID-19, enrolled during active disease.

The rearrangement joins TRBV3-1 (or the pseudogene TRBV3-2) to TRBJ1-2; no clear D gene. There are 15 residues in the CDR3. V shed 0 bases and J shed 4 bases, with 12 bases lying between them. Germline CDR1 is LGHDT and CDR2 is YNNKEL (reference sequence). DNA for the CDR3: TGTGCCAGCAGCCAAGAGGGCAGGCCGATCTATGGCTACACCTTC. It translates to CASSQEGRPIYGYTF.

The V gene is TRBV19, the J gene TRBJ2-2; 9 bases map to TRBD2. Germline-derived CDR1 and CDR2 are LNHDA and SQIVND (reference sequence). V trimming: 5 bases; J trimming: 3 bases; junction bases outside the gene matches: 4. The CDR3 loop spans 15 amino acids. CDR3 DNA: TGTGCCAGTAGTCTCCTAGCGGGATACACCGGGGAGCTGTTTTTT. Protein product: CASSLLAGYTGELFF.

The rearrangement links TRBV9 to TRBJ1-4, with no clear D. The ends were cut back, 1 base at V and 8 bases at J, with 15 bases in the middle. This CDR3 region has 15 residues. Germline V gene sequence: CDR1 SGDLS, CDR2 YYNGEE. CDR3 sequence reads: CASSVNMRAGEKLFF. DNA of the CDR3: TGTGCCAGCAGCGTAAATATGAGAGCCGGGGAAAAACTGTTTTTT.

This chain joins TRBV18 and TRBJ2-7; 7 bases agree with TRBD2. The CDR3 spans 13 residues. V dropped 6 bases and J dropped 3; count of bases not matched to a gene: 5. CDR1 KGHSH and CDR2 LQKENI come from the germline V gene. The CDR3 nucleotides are TGTGCCAGCTCCTGGACTAGGAGCTACGAGCAGTACTTC. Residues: CASSWTRSYEQYF.

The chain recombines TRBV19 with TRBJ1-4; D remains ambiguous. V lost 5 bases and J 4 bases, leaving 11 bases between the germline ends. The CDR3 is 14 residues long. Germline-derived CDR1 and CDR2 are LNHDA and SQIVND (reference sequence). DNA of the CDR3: TGTGCCAGTAGTGCCGGATCGGGTAATGAAAAACTGTTTTTT. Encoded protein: CASSAGSGNEKLFF.

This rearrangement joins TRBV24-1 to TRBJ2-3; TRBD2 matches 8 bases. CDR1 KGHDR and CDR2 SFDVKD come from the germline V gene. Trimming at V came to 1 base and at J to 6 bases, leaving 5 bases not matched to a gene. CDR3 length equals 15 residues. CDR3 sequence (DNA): TGTGCCACCAGTGATTTTCGGGGGGGGCAGGATACGCAGTATTTT. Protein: CATSDFRGGQDTQYF.

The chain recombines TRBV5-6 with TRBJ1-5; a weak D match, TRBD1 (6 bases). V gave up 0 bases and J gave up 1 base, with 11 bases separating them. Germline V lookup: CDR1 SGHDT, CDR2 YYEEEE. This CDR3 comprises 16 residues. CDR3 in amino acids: CASSLATGGSNQPQHF. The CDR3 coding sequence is TGTGCCAGCAGCTTGGCGACGGGGGGCAGCAATCAGCCCCAGCATTTT. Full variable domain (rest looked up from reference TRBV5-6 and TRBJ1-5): DAGVTQSPTHLIKTRGQQVTLRCSPKSGHDTVSWYQQALGQGPQFIFQYYEEEERQRGNFPDRFSGHQFPNYSSELNVNALLLGDSALYLCASSLATGGSNQPQHFGDGTRLSIL.

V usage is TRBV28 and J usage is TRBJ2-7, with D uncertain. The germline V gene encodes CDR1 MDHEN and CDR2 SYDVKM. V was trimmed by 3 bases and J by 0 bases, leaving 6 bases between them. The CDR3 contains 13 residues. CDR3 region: CASSFGLSYEQYF. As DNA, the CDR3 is TGTGCCAGCAGTTTTGGCCTCTCCTACGAGCAGTACTTC.

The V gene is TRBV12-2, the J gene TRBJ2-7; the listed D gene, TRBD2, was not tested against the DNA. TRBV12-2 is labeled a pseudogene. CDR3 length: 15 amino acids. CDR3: CASRLARGAVYEQYF. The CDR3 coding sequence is TGTGCAAGTCGCTTAGCCCGGGGGGCCGTCTACGAGCAGTACTTC.

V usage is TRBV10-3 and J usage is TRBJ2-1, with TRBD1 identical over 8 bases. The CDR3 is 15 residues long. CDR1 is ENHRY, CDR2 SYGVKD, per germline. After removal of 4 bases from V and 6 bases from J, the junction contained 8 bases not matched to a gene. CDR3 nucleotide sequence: TGTGCCATCAGTGGCCAGGGGGCATTTCGCAATGAGCAGTTCTTC. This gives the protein CAISGQGAFRNEQFF.